This is a list of T cell receptor beta chains from one sample in a study of T cells of healthy individuals. TCRdb re-derived calls from the 5' RACE reads in MiXCR, one entry per CDR3 protein. Among around 40,000 distinct CDR3 sequences listed, about 4.5% were seen once. Every receptor here comes from a human donor in good health. The conserved cysteine and the conserved F or W are not part of the CDR3 here. The order of the fields is J gene, V gene, CDR3 protein.

>TRBJ2-5|TRBV6-1
ASSLTQGTETQY
>TRBJ2-2|TRBV30
AWSGGGRVNTGELF
>TRBJ1-2|TRBV6-5
ASSRTTVNYGYT
>TRBJ2-1|TRBV3-1
ASSPGLAGGLRDEQF
>TRBJ2-3|TRBV11-2
ASSLDRGDTQY
>TRBJ2-1|TRBV30
AWTDYNEQF
>TRBJ2-1|TRBV25-1
ASKYSGPLNKEQF
>TRBJ1-6|TRBV5-1
ASNEGGSPLH
>TRBJ2-7|TRBV7-3
ASSLESPTSYEQY
>TRBJ2-1|TRBV6-1
ASRRYLESYNEQF
>TRBJ2-7|TRBV6-1
ASSPFGGKGNAQH
>TRBJ2-1|TRBV5-1
ASSLNAGNEQF
>TRBJ1-5|TRBV9
ASSVVRPRDRYNQPQH
>TRBJ2-7|TRBV20-1
SARQTYEQY
>TRBJ1-2|TRBV7-4
ASSPPVGQSYGYT
>TRBJ2-3|TRBV7-9
ASSFFSGRSPDTQY
>TRBJ1-5|TRBV10-3
ASRGRGGNQPQH
>TRBJ1-1|TRBV7-9
ASRKEMNTEAF
>TRBJ1-1|TRBV12-3/TRBV12-4
ASSFQGKDTEAF
>TRBJ2-3|TRBV27
ASSRRSTDTQY
>TRBJ2-1|TRBV20-1
SANPMTSGTGNEQF
>TRBJ1-2|TRBV6-5
ASSMTVSNYGYT
>TRBJ1-5|TRBV4-2
ASSQGEGHQPQH
>TRBJ1-5|TRBV12-3/TRBV12-4
ASSSGQGGYSNQPQH
>TRBJ2-7|TRBV20-1
SASRYGSYEQY
>TRBJ2-4|TRBV21-1
ASSKGQPVPLAKNIQY
>TRBJ1-1|TRBV20-1
SARDRGRTEAF
>TRBJ2-3|TRBV7-2
ASSYGGAMGLY
>TRBJ2-3|TRBV7-9
ASSPMGDTQY
>TRBJ2-3|TRBV5-1
ASSPPRGSTDTQY
>TRBJ1-1|TRBV5-3
ASSTRVGTASVTF
>TRBJ1-1|TRBV18
ASSPEQQNTEAF
>TRBJ2-3|TRBV20-1
SASSTSRTDTQY
>TRBJ2-7|TRBV6-4
ASSERPQDEQY
>TRBJ1-2|TRBV6-1
ASSEGTDNYGYT
>TRBJ1-1|TRBV18
ASSLRETEAF
>TRBJ2-2|TRBV19
ASSSASNTGELF
>TRBJ2-3|TRBV4-3
ASSSGTGGPDTQY
>TRBJ2-2|TRBV5-4
ASRIGGQSGELF
>TRBJ1-5|TRBV2
ASSEKGGYSNQPQH
>TRBJ2-1|TRBV10-3
AIRSSSGGNEQF
>TRBJ2-2|TRBV19
ASSIWGTGELF
>TRBJ2-1|TRBV11-3
ASSLARGQTNEQF
>TRBJ2-3|TRBV5-6
ASSFPGQGPDTQY
>TRBJ2-3|TRBV7-2
ASSRGRTDTQY
>TRBJ2-5|TRBV20-1
SALPGGRETQY
>TRBJ1-1|TRBV18
ASSPQGMNTEAF
>TRBJ1-2|TRBV10-3
AISESGTGDDGYN
>TRBJ2-3|TRBV5-4
ASRPDSYLTDTQY
>TRBJ1-6|TRBV6-5
ACSRAVNSPLH
>TRBJ1-1|TRBV30
AWSGVGGPYMNTEAF
>TRBJ1-1|TRBV29-1
SVDPTGSNTEAF
>TRBJ1-5|TRBV6-2/TRBV6-3
ASSYRQLEPQH